A single sample is the source of the 29 T cell receptor beta chains below, sequenced in a study of shared clonotypes between healthy human individuals. The table came from immunoSEQ multiplex PCR; TCRdb's copy has only in-frame clones and leaves some out. The sample has about 610,000 clones, roughly 96% seen once. Naive CD8 cells were CD45RO-negative, positively selected for CCR7, excluding terminally differentiated effector memory CD45RA+ cells. The sequenced sample consisted of naive CD8+ T cells sorted from blood. Receptors originate from a woman in her twenties or thirties in good health.

The J gene is TRBJ2-6, the V gene TRBV13; D ambiguous. V lost 7 bases and J 4 bases, leaving 11 bases between the germline ends. The CDR3 runs to 14 residues. Per germline, CDR1 PRHDT and CDR2 FYEKMQ (reference sequence). CDR3 sequence (DNA): TGTGCCAGCATCTTTCAAGGGGGGGCCAACGTCCTGACTTTC. It translates to CASIFQGGANVLTF.

The V call is TRBV13, the J call TRBJ2-1, with a possible D match to TRBD1 (6 bases). The CDR3 spans 14 residues. V gave up 1 base and J gave up 6 bases, with 10 bases separating them. CDR1 and CDR2 (germline): PRHDT, FYEKMQ (reference sequence). CDR3 loop: CASSLVDSSNEQFF. CDR3 bases: TGTGCCAGCAGCTTAGTGGACAGCTCCAATGAGCAGTTCTTC. Looking up the rest from reference TRBV13 and TRBJ2-1 gives the full variable domain: AAGVIQSPRHLIKEKRETATLKCYPIPRHDTVYWYQQGPGQDPQFLISFYEKMQSDKGSIPDRFSAQQFSDYHSELNMSSLELGDSALYFCASSLVDSSNEQFFGPGTRLTVL.

This clone has just one count. CDR3 protein: CASSLIQSYEQYF. Written as DNA, the CDR3 is TGTGCCAGCAGTTTGATACAGTCCTACGAGCAGTACTTC. The chain employs TRBV27 and TRBJ2-7; D call uncertain. The CDR3 sequence is 13 residues long. In germline, CDR1 is MNHEY, CDR2 SMNVEV (reference sequence). V was cut by 3 bases and J by 1 base, with 7 bases left in between.

CDR3 sequence (DNA): TGTGCCAGCAGCGTAGGGTCCGTTACTGAAGCTTTCTTT. Its protein is CASSVGSVTEAFF. This chain links TRBV9 with TRBJ1-1; D ambiguous. V dropped 0 bases and J dropped 5 bases, with 8 bases sitting between them. This CDR3 has 13 amino acids. The germline V gene has CDR1 SGDLS and CDR2 YYNGEE.

V and J are TRBV5-6 and TRBJ2-1; TRBD1 might be the D (6 bases). The germline gives CDR1 SGHDT, CDR2 YYEEEE. The CDR3 extends over 15 amino acids. The germline V and J ends were trimmed by 3 bases and 4 bases, with 14 bases remaining between them. The DNA of the CDR3 is TGTGCCAGCAGCTCGGACAGTGGGGGTTACAATGAGCAGTTCTTC. This gives the protein CASSSDSGGYNEQFF.

The chain links TRBV11-2 to TRBJ2-7, with unresolved D. The ends were cut back, 2 bases at V and 0 bases at J, with 8 bases in the middle. The CDR3 extends over 14 amino acids. Looked up from germline, CDR1 is SGHAT and CDR2 is FQNNGV. The CDR3 loop reads CASSLWGGSYEQYF. CDR3 coding DNA: TGTGCCAGCAGCTTATGGGGTGGCTCCTACGAGCAGTACTTC.

This chain uses TRBV20-1 with TRBJ2-4; D is undetermined. Looked up from germline, CDR1 is DFQATT and CDR2 is SNEGSKA (reference sequence). The CDR3 spans 11 residues. The V end lost 3 bases, the J end lost 9 bases, and 9 bases lay between the germline ends. The CDR3 loop is CSASNPPIQYF. Here the CDR3 DNA reads TGCAGTGCTAGTAACCCTCCCATTCAGTACTTC.

The chain recombines TRBV28 with TRBJ2-3; no definite D call. This CDR3 region has 15 residues. V lost 6 bases to trimming and J lost 0 bases, with 13 bases between them. Per germline, CDR1 MDHEN and CDR2 SYDVKM. The CDR3 protein is CASRPFQTSTDTQYF. CDR3 bases: TGTGCCAGCAGGCCATTCCAGACTAGCACAGATACGCAGTATTTT.

V is TRBV27 and J is TRBJ2-1; perhaps TRBD1 as D (5 bases). This CDR3 contains 17 residues. Per germline, CDR1 MNHEY and CDR2 SMNVEV (reference sequence). V lost 2 bases and J 5 bases, leaving 19 bases between the germline ends. The CDR3 region is CASSLNRMGHLNNEQFF. The DNA of the CDR3 is TGTGCCAGCAGTTTAAACAGAATGGGGCACCTTAACAATGAGCAGTTCTTC.

With respect to this clone: This sample also contains other DNA sequences that code for the same CDR3. The chain couples TRBV27 to TRBJ2-2, with 7 bases identical to TRBD2. CDR1 and CDR2 (germline): MNHEY, SMNVEV (reference sequence). The CDR3 runs 13 residues. V gave up 9 bases and J gave up 4 bases; unmatched junction bases: 5. The CDR3 DNA sequence: TGTGCCAGTCGACCGGGAGGCACCGGGGAGCTGTTTTTT. Translated, it gives CASRPGGTGELFF.

This clone occurred once. The chain joins TRBV6-5 to TRBJ1-1; 8 bases are shared with TRBD1. Germline-derived CDR1 and CDR2 are MNHEY and SVGAGI. This CDR3 contains 14 residues. Germline trimming cut 4 bases from V and 1 base from J; bases unmatched to any gene: 2. CDR3 nucleotides: TGTGCCAGCAGTTCGGACAGGGAGAACACTGAAGCTTTCTTT. Residues: CASSSDRENTEAFF.

The CDR3 is CASSLTGSNEQFF. CDR3 sequence (DNA): TGTGCCAGCAGCCTTACGGGGTCCAATGAGCAGTTCTTC. This sequence joins TRBV6-6 and TRBJ2-1, with TRBD2 as a possible D gene (5 bases). Germline V gene lookup returns CDR1 MNHNY and CDR2 SVGAGI (reference sequence). V lost 6 bases, J lost 6 bases, and 12 bases lay in between. The CDR3 is 13 amino acids.

V gene TRBV30 combines with J gene TRBJ2-2; D tentatively reads TRBD1 or TRBD2 (5 bases each). Germline V lookup: CDR1 GTSNPN, CDR2 SVGIG (reference sequence). V dropped 2 bases and J dropped 6 bases, with 7 bases sitting between them. The CDR3 runs 12 residues. CDR3 DNA: TGTGCCTGGAGTTTGGGGGCCGGGGAGCTGTTTTTT. It encodes CAWSLGAGELFF.

The chain uses TRBV9 and TRBJ2-1; D remains unclear. Looked up from germline, CDR1 is SGDLS and CDR2 is YYNGEE. The CDR3 length is 14 residues. Trimming removed 3 bases from V and 4 bases from J, with 11 bases in between. The CDR3 reads CASSAQSPYNEQFF. In nucleotides, the CDR3 is TGTGCCAGCAGCGCCCAGAGTCCTTACAATGAGCAGTTCTTC.

J is TRBJ2-1 and V is TRBV19; a possible D gene is TRBD2 (5 bases). Germline V gene lookup returns CDR1 LNHDA and CDR2 SQIVND (reference sequence). V lost 3 bases, J lost 7 bases, and 16 bases lay in between. The CDR3 runs to 15 residues. The CDR3 region is CASSISFGSGNEQFF. CDR3 bases: TGTGCCAGTAGTATTTCGTTCGGCTCGGGGAATGAGCAGTTCTTC.

The rearrangement joins TRBV27 to TRBJ1-5, with D possibly matching TRBD1 (5 bases). Germline values: CDR1 MNHEY, CDR2 SMNVEV (reference sequence). The CDR3 has 15 residues. Deletions cut 0 bases from V and 4 bases from J, with 10 bases between. CDR3 protein: CASSLSLGGNQPQHF. The CDR3 DNA reads as TGTGCCAGCAGTTTATCGTTGGGGGGGAATCAGCCCCAGCATTTT.

The chain's CDR3 is CASSPGQASTDTQYF. The CDR3 DNA follows: TGTGCCAGCAGCCCAGGACAAGCGAGCACAGATACGCAGTATTTT. V usage is TRBV28 and J usage is TRBJ2-3, with a tentative D call TRBD1 (5 bases). The ends were cut back, 6 bases at V and 0 bases at J, with 13 bases in the middle. This CDR3 is 15 amino acids long. Per the germline V gene, CDR1 is MDHEN and CDR2 is SYDVKM.

The V gene is TRBV19, the J gene TRBJ1-1, with 7 bases lining up with TRBD1. CDR3 size: 13 residues. V lost 5 bases to trimming and J lost 2 bases; unmatched junction nucleotides: 2. The germline V gene has CDR1 LNHDA and CDR2 SQIVND (reference sequence). CDR3 in DNA: TGTGCCAGTAGTGGGACAGTTAACACTGAAGCTTTCTTT. Its protein is CASSGTVNTEAFF.

The chain joins TRBV9 to TRBJ2-5, with TRBD1 as a possible D gene (7 bases). There are 15 residues in the CDR3. Germline loops: CDR1 SGDLS, CDR2 YYNGEE. The V end lost 2 bases, the J end lost 5 bases, and 16 bases lay between the germline ends. CDR3: CASSVEQGRWETQYF. CDR3 nucleotides: TGTGCCAGCAGCGTGGAACAGGGGAGGTGGGAGACCCAGTACTTC.

V is TRBV6-6 and J is TRBJ1-2, with 11 nucleotides matching TRBD1. Germline V gene sequence: CDR1 MNHNY, CDR2 SVGAGI (reference sequence). The CDR3 sequence is 16 residues long. The junction had 2 bases not matched to a gene; V was cut back by 0 bases and J by 2 bases. CDR3 nucleotides: TGTGCCAGCAGTTACTCGGACAGGGGGCAAAACTATGGCTACACCTTC. This encodes CASSYSDRGQNYGYTF.

The chain employs TRBV7-7 and TRBJ2-3; the D gene is possibly TRBD2 (6 bases). V lost 5 bases, J lost 2 bases, and 17 bases lay in between. The CDR3 spans 16 residues. Germline CDR1 SSHAT, CDR2 FNYEAQ (reference sequence). CDR3 sequence: CASSPSERAYTDTQYF. The CDR3 region has the DNA TGTGCCAGCAGCCCCAGTGAGCGGGCGTACACAGATACGCAGTATTTT.

This clone was seen only once. The chain is built from TRBV7-9 and TRBJ2-7; no firm D call. Trimming took 1 base from V and 6 from J, leaving 10 bases between them. The CDR3 loop spans 13 amino acids. Germline V CDR1 and CDR2: SEHNR, FQNEAQ (reference sequence). CDR3 residues: CASSLDPSLEQYF. CDR3 nucleotide sequence: TGTGCCAGCAGCTTAGATCCGTCCCTCGAGCAGTACTTC. Filled out from reference TRBV7-9 and TRBJ2-7, the complete variable domain reads DTGVSQNPRHKITKRGQNVTFRCDPISEHNRLYWYRQTLGQGPEFLTYFQNEAQLEKSRLLSDRFSAERPKGSFSTLEIQRTEQGDSAMYLCASSLDPSLEQYFGPGTRLTVT.

This chain connects TRBV13 to TRBJ2-1, with D perhaps TRBD2 (6 bases). Germline CDR1 is PRHDT and CDR2 is FYEKMQ (reference sequence). Trimming shortened V by 4 bases and J by 4 bases, and 14 bases separated the two germline ends. The CDR3 totals 15 residues. The CDR3 loop is CASSSGTDNYNEQFF. DNA for the CDR3: TGTGCCAGCAGCTCCGGGACTGATAATTACAATGAGCAGTTCTTC.

The chain combines TRBV6-6 with TRBJ1-1; 10 nucleotides match TRBD1. J gave up 4 bases and V 6 bases, and 11 bases lay outside the gene matches. This CDR3 has 16 residues. Germline V gene sequence: CDR1 MNHNY, CDR2 SVGAGI (reference sequence). The CDR3 coding sequence is TGTGCCAGCAGGCCGGGACAGGGGAAAGTTGGCACTGAAGCTTTCTTT. It encodes CASRPGQGKVGTEAFF.

Note on this clone: The same CDR3 is also encoded by other DNA sequences in this sample. The V gene is TRBV13, the J gene TRBJ2-3; 9 positions agree with TRBD1. With V trimmed by 5 bases and J by 6 bases, 6 bases remained unmatched. The CDR3 loop spans 14 amino acids. Germline values: CDR1 PRHDT, CDR2 FYEKMQ (reference sequence). The CDR3 here is CASSAGQGADTQYF. The CDR3 coding sequence is TGTGCCAGCAGCGCGGGACAGGGAGCTGATACGCAGTATTTT.

V is TRBV13 and J is TRBJ2-7; D not resolved. This CDR3 has 11 residues. The germline CDR1 and CDR2 sequences are PRHDT and FYEKMQ (reference sequence). The V and J ends lost 5 bases and 3 bases respectively, with 5 bases between them. The CDR3 region is CASSKGYEQYF. In DNA, the CDR3 is TGTGCCAGCAGCAAGGGCTACGAGCAGTACTTC. Together with reference TRBV13 and TRBJ2-7, the CDR3 gives the full variable domain: AAGVIQSPRHLIKEKRETATLKCYPIPRHDTVYWYQQGPGQDPQFLISFYEKMQSDKGSIPDRFSAQQFSDYHSELNMSSLELGDSALYFCASSKGYEQYFGPGTRLTVT.

This chain connects TRBV28 to TRBJ1-2, with 8 bases that match TRBD1. With 5 bases clipped from V and 3 bases from J, the junction kept 2 bases outside the gene matches. Germline CDR1 MDHEN, CDR2 SYDVKM. This CDR3 comprises 13 residues. CDR3 DNA sequence: TGTGCCAGCAGTCCACAGGGGGACTATGGCTACACCTTC. It yields the protein CASSPQGDYGYTF.

This rearrangement joins TRBV6-1 to TRBJ2-3, with 8 bases identical to TRBD1. CDR3 length: 15 amino acids. Germline CDR1 is MNHNS and CDR2 is SASEGT. Trimming took 3 bases from V and 0 from J; bases not matched to a gene: 2. CDR3 in amino acids: CASSEYRGSTDTQYF. CDR3 nucleotides: TGTGCCAGCAGTGAGTACAGGGGGAGCACAGATACGCAGTATTTT.

The V call is TRBV29-1, the J call TRBJ2-5; 7 bases align to TRBD1. The DNA end is more similar to TRBJ2-7, so the J call may be wrong. Germline values: CDR1 SQVTM, CDR2 ANQGSEA. The CDR3 is 13 amino acids. The chain's CDR3 is CSVIGDSSYEQYF. The CDR3 DNA reads as TGCAGTGTTATAGGGGACAGCTCCTACGAGCAGTACTTC.